This TCR beta chain was captured by sequencing in a study of cytomegalovirus exposure and HLA in healthy donors. Study-wide context: Of around 400 genotyped donors, about 80% grouped in the Caucasian-associated ancestry cluster.

A multiplex PCR was run with 60 Vbeta primers and 13 Jbeta primers. Assay: immunoSEQ multiplex PCR; the TCRdb copy retains only in-frame clones and omits some. The sample carries 40,000 to 55,000 clones, roughly 73% recorded once. In the case of this clone: Its antigen is undetermined.

The CDR3 runs to 14 residues. Trimming pared 5 bases from V and 3 bases from J, leaving 14 bases between. Looked up from germline, CDR1 is ENHRY and CDR2 is SYGVKD. Whole-study results and caveats: Testing in vitro showed a few CMV-associated chains specific for CMV antigens.

The sequencing input was PBMCs. This clonotype was sampled from a man between 18 and 35 years old in good health and CMV-seronegative. The gene calls are TRBV10-3 and TRBJ2-7; possible D gene TRBD2, 6 bases. This CDR3 is CAISSGGVDYEQYF. The CDR3 DNA reads TGTGCCATCAGTTCAGGAGGGGTTGACTACGAGCAGTACTTC.